The 5 T cell receptor beta chains in this list originate from one sample, sequenced in a study of T cell changes during pregnancy in multiple sclerosis. Sequenced by immunoSEQ multiplex PCR; TCRdb stores in-frame clones only, minus some. The table lists approximately 92,000 clones, about 94% of them singletons. The starting material was peripheral blood, obtained after pregnancy. Receptor source: a female donor with multiple sclerosis, enrolled in a pregnancy study.

This clone was picked up one time. The chain employs TRBV7-6 and TRBJ2-7, with 8 bases fitting TRBD1. This CDR3 region has 15 residues. The ends lost 5 bases at V and 2 bases at J; junction bases unmatched: 8. Germline V lookup: CDR1 SGHVS, CDR2 FNYEAQ. The CDR3 reads CASSASGTGAYEQYF. CDR3 DNA sequence: TGTGCCAGCAGCGCTTCCGGGACAGGCGCCTACGAGCAGTACTTC. The full variable domain, completed using reference TRBV7-6 and TRBJ2-7, is GAGVSQSPRYKVTKRGQDVALRCDPISGHVSLYWYRQALGQGPEFLTYFNYEAQQDKSGLPNDRFSAERPEGSISTLTIQRTEQRDSAMYRCASSASGTGAYEQYFGPGTRLTVT.

The chain is built from TRBV4-3 and TRBJ1-2; no reliable D call. This CDR3 has 13 residues. Deletions cut 0 bases from V and 8 bases from J, with 10 bases between. In germline, CDR1 is LGHNA, CDR2 YSLEER. CDR3 sequence reads: CASSQDRRVGYTF. In nucleotides, the CDR3 is TGCGCCAGCAGCCAAGATAGGAGGGTAGGCTACACCTTC.

The gene calls are TRBV29-1 and TRBJ1-1; no clear D. With 6 bases removed from V and 4 bases from J, the gap between germline ends came to 18 bases. CDR3 size: 14 residues. Germline loops: CDR1 SQVTM, CDR2 ANQGSEA. The CDR3 nucleotides read TGCAGCGTCCACTGGAGAGGGAGAGGCACTGAAGCTTTCTTT. Amino acid sequence: CSVHWRGRGTEAFF.

This chain joins TRBV4-3 and TRBJ2-2; a weak D match, TRBD2 (7 bases). The CDR3 sequence is 18 residues long. The V end was cut by 0 bases, the J end by 0 bases, with 14 bases between. Germline V CDR1 and CDR2: LGHNA, YSLEER. The CDR3 DNA reads TGCGCCAGCAGCCAAGAGAGGTGGGGGGGCGCGAACACCGGGGAGCTGTTTTTT. Residues: CASSQERWGGANTGELFF.

The chain links TRBV19 to TRBJ2-2; the match to TRBD2 covers 7 bases. The CDR3 loop spans 14 amino acids. J was trimmed by 5 bases and V by 7 bases; bases with no gene match: 7. Germline CDR1 reads LNHDA; CDR2 reads SQIVND (reference sequence). CDR3 DNA: TGTGCCAGTAAGCGCGGGAGTCGAACCGGGGAGCTGTTTTTT. As protein: CASKRGSRTGELFF.